These 5 T cell receptor beta chains share one sample of origin, sequenced in a study of cytomegalovirus exposure and HLA in healthy donors. PCR primers comprised 60 Vbeta and 13 Jbeta primers. The assay was immunoSEQ multiplex PCR, and TCRdb's table has in-frame clones only and misses some. The table includes around 130,000 clones, roughly 80% detected once. The specimen was PBMCs. The receptors originated from a girl aged 2 to 10 in good health and CMV-seronegative.

This clone was observed a handful of times. The chain links TRBV7-9 to TRBJ1-1; D ambiguous. The CDR3 totals 14 residues. The germline V and J ends were trimmed by 1 base and 5 bases, with 11 bases remaining between them. CDR1 and CDR2 from the germline V gene are SEHNR and FQNEAQ (reference sequence). The CDR3 here is CASSLEGSGTEAFF. The CDR3 nucleotides read TGTGCCAGCAGCTTAGAAGGGTCGGGAACTGAAGCTTTCTTT. Full variable domain (missing parts from reference TRBV7-9 and TRBJ1-1): DTGVSQNPRHKITKRGQNVTFRCDPISEHNRLYWYRQTLGQGPEFLTYFQNEAQLEKSRLLSDRFSAERPKGSFSTLEIQRTEQGDSAMYLCASSLEGSGTEAFFGQGTRLTVV.

The rearrangement joins TRBV6-5 to TRBJ1-2; D possibly corresponds to TRBD1 (6 bases). The ends were cut back, 2 bases at V and 6 bases at J, with 10 bases in the middle. Germline loops: CDR1 MNHEY, CDR2 SVGAGI. The CDR3 length is 13 residues. The CDR3 sequence is CASSYQGRNGYTF. The CDR3 DNA reads as TGTGCCAGCAGTTACCAGGGGCGGAATGGCTACACCTTC.

The chain has TRBV28 and TRBJ2-1; 12 bases are shared with TRBD2. Losses at the gene ends were 4 bases for V and 1 base for J; bases not matched to a gene: 17. This CDR3 has 21 residues. Germline V gene sequence: CDR1 MDHEN, CDR2 SYDVKM. As DNA, the CDR3 is TGTGCCAGCAGTTCCCCCGCTGGCGCTAGCGGGAGGGCCTTGTCCTACAATGAGCAGTTCTTC. This gives the protein CASSSPAGASGRALSYNEQFF.

This clone was seen once. The chain uses TRBV15 and TRBJ1-5, with D uncertain. CDR3 length equals 14 residues. Trimming pared 1 base from V and 4 bases from J, leaving 8 bases between. Germline assignment: CDR1 LNHNV and CDR2 YYDKDF (reference sequence). In nucleotides, the CDR3 is TGTGCCACCAGCAGAGGGCAGTTGAATCAGCCCCAGCATTTT. This translates into CATSRGQLNQPQHF.

The chain carries TRBV18 and TRBJ2-2, with TRBD1 matching 7 bases. CDR1 is KGHSH, CDR2 LQKENI, per germline. This CDR3 region has 16 residues. J lost 2 bases, V lost 2 bases, and 5 bases had no gene match. Here the CDR3 DNA reads TGTGCCAGCTCACCATTCGGGACAGCAAACACCGGGGAGCTGTTTTTT. Translating it yields CASSPFGTANTGELFF.